This T cell receptor beta chain was observed in a study of regulatory T cells in long-lasting Graves disease (dated by TCRdb to 2020 to 2023). The study in broad terms: Patients with newly diagnosed Graves' disease had been on antithyroid drugs for under 3 months. Peripheral blood TCR sequencing and RNA sequencing compared persistent Graves' disease patients with newly diagnosed Graves' disease patients. The study was conducted in China and was registered as a clinical trial. A total of some 33 samples were covered by TCR sequencing, comprising some 13 persistent and approximately 20 newly diagnosed Graves' disease patients. Overall study results and their limits: Peripheral blood alone was examined, since thyroid tissue, which constituted the primary lesion, could not be accessed. TRBV28, TRBJ1-2 and TRBJ2-5 were preferentially used in persistent disease, while TRBV20-1 and TRBJ2-1 were favored in newly diagnosed disease. Sequencing and analysis were restricted to the TCR beta chain. The small sample size was acknowledged by the authors as a limitation that may reduce accuracy. Lower TCR Shannon entropy and fewer highly expanded clones were observed in persistent Graves' disease patients than in newly diagnosed patients, which suggested clonal expansion. Persistent patients shared more public clonotypes among themselves (approximately 2,500) than newly diagnosed patients did (more than 950).

The meaning of the sample's time point label: newly diagnosed GD, antithyroid drugs for less than 3 months. RNA was extracted from PBMCs in TRIzol for both TCR sequencing and RNA sequencing. The diagnosis of Graves' disease followed American Thyroid Association guidelines. Patients for the study were recruited at an endocrinology department in Xi'an, China. Each patient gave approximately 9.7 milliliters of peripheral blood, collected in an EDTA anticoagulant tube. PBMCs were isolated by Ficoll Paque Plus density gradient separation without further T cell sorting. An Agilent 2100 Bioanalyzer and agarose gel were used to check RNA quality, and a NanoDrop 2000 was used to measure RNA concentration. Libraries were built with multiplex PCR. For sequencing, an Illumina HiSeq 4000 was employed. To build TCR beta libraries, CDR3 regions were amplified by Arm-PCR using iRepertoire HTBI primers. Before sequencing, the PCR products underwent gel purification. Processing in the source paper ran as follows. Gene usage analysis of CDR3 amino acid clonotypes used the roughly 60 TRBV and approximately 13 TRBJ segments found across samples. COPE and FqMerger were used to merge the filtered high-quality paired reads into contigs. Contigs were aligned with BLAST to IMGT TRBV, TRBD and TRBJ reference genes, and CDR3 was defined per IMGT. Clonotypes above 0.1% frequency were classified as highly expanded clones. Shannon entropy served as the measure of repertoire diversity, while the Gini coefficient captured V-J evenness. A clonotype found in more than one individual was treated as public. TCRdb ran its own pipeline on the public reads, namely fastp trimming at Q25 and MiXCR clone calling, and kept in-frame beta chains. Rows merge per CDR3 protein into single entries with the most common DNA and genes. These V and J calls originate from TCRdb's pipeline instead of the authors' own analysis. The sample profile shows some 500,000 distinct CDR3 sequences; about 13% of them were found once. Jointly, the top ten make up roughly 10% of the sample.

Deletion took 4 bases off V and 10 bases off J, with a span of 19 bases between the germline ends. According to the germline V gene (reference sequence), CDR1 reads DFQATT and CDR2 reads SNEGSKA. Counted from cysteine to phenylalanine, this CDR3 has 13 amino acids. The CDR3 DNA has 39 bases and is translated from base 1. In its sample, this clonotype was seen many times. Its binding antigen is unknown. Base qualities are not provided; no much larger clone lies one nucleotide away. This sample also belongs to another study, concerning T cells in Graves' hyperthyroidism and ophthalmopathy. Taken from the second paper: Graves' hyperthyroidism was defined as stable when no progression to ophthalmopathy occurred over 18 months of follow-up. Hyperthyroidism patients were newly diagnosed, with disease duration under 2 months, and aged 18 to 65 years. Patients with uncontrolled infections, other autoimmune diseases, pregnancy or lactation were excluded. Clinical symptoms, serum thyroxine and TRAb, thyroid ultrasound, and orbital computed tomography formed the basis for the diagnoses. A first-round RT-PCR of the TCR CDR3 used the HTBI primer set with the Qiagen OneStep RT-PCR kit. Most expanded thyroid clonotypes (frequency above 0.001) were also detected in blood, a finding suggesting that blood repertoires may reflect thyroid immune responses. A 13 V-J signature model separated ophthalmopathy from stable hyperthyroidism, with roughly 88% sensitivity and roughly 82% specificity in cross-validation and 80%/75% in testing. During validation, the model predicted progression to ophthalmopathy a median of roughly six months ahead of onset, with approximately 71% sensitivity and 72.22% specificity. A discovery cohort of around 98 patients, 43 with Graves' ophthalmopathy and about 58 with stable Graves' hyperthyroidism, was used to find distinguishing TCR V-J signatures. An independent validation cohort of around 20 hyperthyroidism patients and roughly 16 patients who later progressed to ophthalmopathy tested prospective prediction of ophthalmopathy. The roughly 91 discovery patients were randomly divided into training and test sets at a 7:3 ratio. The study also compared thyroid tissue and blood T-cell repertoires from over 5 Graves' hyperthyroidism patients. After blood sampling, hyperthyroidism patients were treated with methimazole at a starting dose of 30 mg daily, and ophthalmopathy patients were treated with high-dose intravenous methylprednisolone. Libraries were constructed in a second round of multiplex PCR, after which size selection and purification were performed. The libraries were sequenced on an Illumina HiSeq2000 using paired-end 100 bp reads. SOAPnuke was used to process the raw data, with reads discarded if the reads contained adapters or uncalled bases, had a mean Phred below 15, or lacked an exact constant-primer or identifier match. COPE v1.2.5 was used to merge high-quality paired reads, and clonotypes were defined as unique nucleotide sequences. Clonotypes were aligned to IMGT TRBV, TRBD and TRBJ reference segments using MiTCR v1.1. Only V-J combinations with frequency above 0.0001, covering roughly 99% of repertoires, were analysed. The TCS score was defined as F50 (clonal expansion) divided by E x V (chaos), with BLOSUM62-based TCRdist calculated between CDR3 peptides within each V-J. Welch's t-statistics and random forest reduced around 520 V-J features to roughly 13, which were used in a naive Bayes classifier (R e1071). Sample size was not statistically predetermined, and investigators were not blinded to group allocation. According to the paper, TCR Vbeta CDR3 sequencing was carried out on approximately 140 peripheral blood samples, which came from around 43 ophthalmopathy, around 74 hyperthyroidism and about 17 progressor patients.

Sequenced here: peripheral blood mononuclear cells (PBMCs), sampled at new diagnosis, from a patient treated with antithyroid drugs. This receptor chain uses TRBV20-1 and TRBJ1-1, and the D gene may be TRBD1, 5 bases matching. The source is a man under 40 with Graves disease. Donor details come from another sample of the same person, matched by shared clones. The CDR3 reads CSATETARAAAFF. The sequenced DNA: TGCAGTGCTACCGAGACAGCCCGGGCGGCAGCTTTCTTT.